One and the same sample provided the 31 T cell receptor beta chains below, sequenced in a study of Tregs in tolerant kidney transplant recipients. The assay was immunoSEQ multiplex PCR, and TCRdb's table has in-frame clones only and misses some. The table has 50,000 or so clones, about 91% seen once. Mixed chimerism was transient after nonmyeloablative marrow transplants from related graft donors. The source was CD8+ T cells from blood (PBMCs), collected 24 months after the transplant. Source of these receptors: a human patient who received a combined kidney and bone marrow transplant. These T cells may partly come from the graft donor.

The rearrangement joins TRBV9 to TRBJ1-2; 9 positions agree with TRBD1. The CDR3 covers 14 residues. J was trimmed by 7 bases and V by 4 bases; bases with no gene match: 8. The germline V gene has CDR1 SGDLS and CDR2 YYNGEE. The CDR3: CASSSGTGRLGYTF. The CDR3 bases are TGTGCCAGCAGCTCCGGGACAGGGAGACTTGGCTACACCTTC.

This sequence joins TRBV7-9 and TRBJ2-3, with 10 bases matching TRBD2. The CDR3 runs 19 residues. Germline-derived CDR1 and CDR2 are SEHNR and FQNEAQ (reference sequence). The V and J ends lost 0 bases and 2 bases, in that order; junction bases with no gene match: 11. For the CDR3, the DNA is TGTGCCAGCAGCTTAGCGAGAAGCCCACTAGCGGGAAACACAGATACGCAGTATTTT. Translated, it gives CASSLARSPLAGNTDTQYF.

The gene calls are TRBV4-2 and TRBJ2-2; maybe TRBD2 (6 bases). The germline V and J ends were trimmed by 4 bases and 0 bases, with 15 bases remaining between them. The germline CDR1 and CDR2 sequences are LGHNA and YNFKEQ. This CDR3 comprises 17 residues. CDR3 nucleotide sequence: TGTGCCAGCAGCCCAAATGCGGGGTCCCCGAACACCGGGGAGCTGTTTTTT. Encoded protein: CASSPNAGSPNTGELFF.

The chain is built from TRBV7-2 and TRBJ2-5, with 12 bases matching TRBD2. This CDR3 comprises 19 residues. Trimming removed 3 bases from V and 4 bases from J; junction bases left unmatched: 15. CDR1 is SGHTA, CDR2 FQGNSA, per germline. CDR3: CASSLRTLAGGPPSETQYF. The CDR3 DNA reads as TGTGCCAGCAGCTTGAGAACGCTAGCGGGAGGGCCACCCTCAGAGACCCAGTACTTC.

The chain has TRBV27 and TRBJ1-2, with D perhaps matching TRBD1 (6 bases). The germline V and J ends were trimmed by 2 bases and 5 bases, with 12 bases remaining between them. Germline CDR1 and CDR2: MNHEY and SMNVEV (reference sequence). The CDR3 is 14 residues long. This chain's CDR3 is CASSLSGTLYGYTF. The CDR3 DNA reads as TGTGCCAGCAGTTTAAGCGGGACACTTTATGGCTACACCTTC.

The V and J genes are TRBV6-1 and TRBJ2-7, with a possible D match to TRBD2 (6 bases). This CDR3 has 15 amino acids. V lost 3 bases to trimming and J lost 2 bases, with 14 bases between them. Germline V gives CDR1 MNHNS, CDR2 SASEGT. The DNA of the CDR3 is TGTGCCAGCAGTGACAGGCTAGCGAGAACCTACGAGCAGTACTTC. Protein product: CASSDRLARTYEQYF.

CDR3 bases: TGTGCCAGCAGCCATGATTGGCAGGGTCGATTATCCGGGGAGCTGTTTTTT. Translating it yields CASSHDWQGRLSGELFF. V and J are TRBV14 and TRBJ2-2; D is perhaps TRBD1 (5 bases). Deletions cut 3 bases from V and 6 bases from J, with 20 bases between. This CDR3 is 17 amino acids long. The germline V gene encodes CDR1 SGHDN and CDR2 FVKESK.

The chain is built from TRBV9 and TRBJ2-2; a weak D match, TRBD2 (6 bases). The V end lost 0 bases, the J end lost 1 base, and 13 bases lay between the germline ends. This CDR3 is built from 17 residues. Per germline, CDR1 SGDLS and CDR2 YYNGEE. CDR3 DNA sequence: TGTGCCAGCAGCGTAGTAAGGGGCGGGATGAACACCGGGGAGCTGTTTTTT. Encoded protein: CASSVVRGGMNTGELFF.

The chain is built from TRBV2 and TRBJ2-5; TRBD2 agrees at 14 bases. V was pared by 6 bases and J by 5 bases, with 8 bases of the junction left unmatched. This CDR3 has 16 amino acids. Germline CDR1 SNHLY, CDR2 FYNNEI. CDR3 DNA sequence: TGTGCCAGCAGGGGACTAGCGGGGGCGCCCGGGGAGACCCAGTACTTC. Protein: CASRGLAGAPGETQYF.

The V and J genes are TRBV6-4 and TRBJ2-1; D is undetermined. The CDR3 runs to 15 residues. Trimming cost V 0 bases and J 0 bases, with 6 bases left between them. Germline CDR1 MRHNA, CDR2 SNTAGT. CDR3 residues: CASSDSRSSYNEQFF. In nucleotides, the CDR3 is TGTGCCAGCAGTGACTCGCGGAGCTCCTACAATGAGCAGTTCTTC.

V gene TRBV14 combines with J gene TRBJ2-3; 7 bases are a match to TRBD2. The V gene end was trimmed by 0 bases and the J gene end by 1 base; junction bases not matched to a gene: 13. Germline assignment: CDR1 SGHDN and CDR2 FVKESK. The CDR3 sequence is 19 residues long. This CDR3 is CASSQDQRRGRAGTDTQYF. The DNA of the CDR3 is TGTGCCAGCAGCCAAGATCAACGTCGGGGGAGGGCGGGCACAGATACGCAGTATTTT.

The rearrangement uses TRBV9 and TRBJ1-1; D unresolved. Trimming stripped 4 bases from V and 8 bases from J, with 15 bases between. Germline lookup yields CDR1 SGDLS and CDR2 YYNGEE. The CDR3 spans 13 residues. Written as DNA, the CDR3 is TGTGCCAGCAGCCCGCCCACAGCACCCGAAGCTTTCTTT. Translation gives CASSPPTAPEAFF.

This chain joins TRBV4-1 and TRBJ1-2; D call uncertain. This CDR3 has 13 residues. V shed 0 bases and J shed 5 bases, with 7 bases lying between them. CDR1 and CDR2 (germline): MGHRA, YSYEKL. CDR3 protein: CASSQEGQYGYTF. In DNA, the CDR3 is TGCGCCAGCAGCCAAGAGGGCCAATATGGCTACACCTTC.

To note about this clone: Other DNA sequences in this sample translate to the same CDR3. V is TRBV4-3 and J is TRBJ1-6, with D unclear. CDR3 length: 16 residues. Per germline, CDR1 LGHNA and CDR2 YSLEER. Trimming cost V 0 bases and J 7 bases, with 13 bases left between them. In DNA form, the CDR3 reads TGCGCCAGCAGCCAAGACCCTTCTGGAGCCAATTCACCCCTCCACTTT. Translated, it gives CASSQDPSGANSPLHF.

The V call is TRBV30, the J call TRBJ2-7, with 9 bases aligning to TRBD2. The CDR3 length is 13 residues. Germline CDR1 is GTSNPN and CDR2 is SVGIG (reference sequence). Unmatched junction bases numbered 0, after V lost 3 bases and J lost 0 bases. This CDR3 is CAWRLAGSYEQYF. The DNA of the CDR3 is TGTGCCTGGAGACTAGCGGGCTCCTACGAGCAGTACTTC.

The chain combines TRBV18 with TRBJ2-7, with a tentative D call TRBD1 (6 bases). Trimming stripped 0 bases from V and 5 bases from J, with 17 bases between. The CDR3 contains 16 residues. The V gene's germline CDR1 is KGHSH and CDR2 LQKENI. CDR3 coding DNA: TGTGCCAGCTCACCACCGAACAGGGTCTTGAACGACGAGCAGTACTTC. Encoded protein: CASSPPNRVLNDEQYF.

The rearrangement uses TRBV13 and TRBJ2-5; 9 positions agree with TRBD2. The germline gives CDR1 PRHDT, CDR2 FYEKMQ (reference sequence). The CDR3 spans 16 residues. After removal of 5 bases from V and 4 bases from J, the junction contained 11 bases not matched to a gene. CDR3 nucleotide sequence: TGTGCCAGCAGCCCTCCACTGGCGGGGGGGCCAGAGACCCAGTACTTC. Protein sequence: CASSPPLAGGPETQYF.

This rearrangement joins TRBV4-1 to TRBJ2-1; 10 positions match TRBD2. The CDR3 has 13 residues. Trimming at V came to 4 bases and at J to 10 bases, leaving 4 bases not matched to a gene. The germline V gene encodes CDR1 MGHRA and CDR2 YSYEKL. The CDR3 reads CASSRPGLAEQFF. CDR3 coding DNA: TGCGCCAGCAGCCGACCGGGACTAGCGGAGCAGTTCTTC.

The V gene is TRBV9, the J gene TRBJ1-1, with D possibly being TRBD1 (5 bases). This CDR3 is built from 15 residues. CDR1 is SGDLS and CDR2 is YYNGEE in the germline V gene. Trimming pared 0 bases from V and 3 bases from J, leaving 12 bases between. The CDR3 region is CASSVVVREDTEAFF. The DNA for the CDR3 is TGTGCCAGCAGCGTAGTTGTCAGGGAGGACACTGAAGCTTTCTTT.

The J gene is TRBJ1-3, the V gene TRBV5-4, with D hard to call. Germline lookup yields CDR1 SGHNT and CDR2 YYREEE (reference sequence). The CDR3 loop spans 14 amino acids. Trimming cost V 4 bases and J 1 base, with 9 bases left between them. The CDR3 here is CASSPPGSGNTIYF. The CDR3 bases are TGTGCCAGCAGCCCTCCCGGGTCTGGAAACACCATATATTTT. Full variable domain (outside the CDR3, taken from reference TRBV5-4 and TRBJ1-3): ETGVTQSPTHLIKTRGQQVTLRCSSQSGHNTVSWYQQALGQGPQFIFQYYREEENGRGNFPPRFSGLQFPNYSSELNVNALELDDSALYLCASSPPGSGNTIYFGEGSWLTVV.

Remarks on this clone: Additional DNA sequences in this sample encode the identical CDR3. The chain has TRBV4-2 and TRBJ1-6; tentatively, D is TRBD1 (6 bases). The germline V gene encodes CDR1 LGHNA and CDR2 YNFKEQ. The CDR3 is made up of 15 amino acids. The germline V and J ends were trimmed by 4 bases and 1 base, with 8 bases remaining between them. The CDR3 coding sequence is TGTGCCAGCAGCCCAGGGGAGTCCTATAATTCACCCCTCCACTTT. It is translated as CASSPGESYNSPLHF.

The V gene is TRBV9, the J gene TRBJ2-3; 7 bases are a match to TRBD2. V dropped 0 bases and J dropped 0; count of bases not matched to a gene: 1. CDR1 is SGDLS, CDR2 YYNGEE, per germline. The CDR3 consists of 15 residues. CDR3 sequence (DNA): TGTGCCAGCAGCGTAGTCGGGGGGAGCACAGATACGCAGTATTTT. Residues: CASSVVGGSTDTQYF.

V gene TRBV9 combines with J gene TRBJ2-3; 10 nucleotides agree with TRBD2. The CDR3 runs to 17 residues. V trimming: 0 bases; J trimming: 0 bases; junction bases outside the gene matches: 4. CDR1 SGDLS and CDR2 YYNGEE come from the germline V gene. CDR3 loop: CASSVEKTSGSTDTQYF. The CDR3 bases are TGTGCCAGCAGCGTAGAAAAGACTAGCGGGAGCACAGATACGCAGTATTTT.

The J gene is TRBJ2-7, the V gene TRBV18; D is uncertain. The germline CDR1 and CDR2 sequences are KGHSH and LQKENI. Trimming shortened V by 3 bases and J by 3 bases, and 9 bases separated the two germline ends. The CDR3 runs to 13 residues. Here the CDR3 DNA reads TGTGCCAGCTCACCCGGGTCTAGCTACGAGCAGTACTTC. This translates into CASSPGSSYEQYF.

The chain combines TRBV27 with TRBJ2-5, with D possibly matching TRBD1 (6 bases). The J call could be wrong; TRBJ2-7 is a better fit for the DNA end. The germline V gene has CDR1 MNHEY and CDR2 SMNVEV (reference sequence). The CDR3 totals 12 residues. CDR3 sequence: CASSPGTYEQYF. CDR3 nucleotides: TGTGCCAGCAGTCCCGGGACATACGAGCAGTACTTC.

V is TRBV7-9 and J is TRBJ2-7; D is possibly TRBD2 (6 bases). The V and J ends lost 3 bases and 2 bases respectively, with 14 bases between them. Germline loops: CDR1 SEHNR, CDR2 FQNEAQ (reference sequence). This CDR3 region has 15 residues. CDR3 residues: CASSFGTHLTYEQYF. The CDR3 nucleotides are TGTGCCAGCAGCTTTGGGACTCATTTAACCTACGAGCAGTACTTC.

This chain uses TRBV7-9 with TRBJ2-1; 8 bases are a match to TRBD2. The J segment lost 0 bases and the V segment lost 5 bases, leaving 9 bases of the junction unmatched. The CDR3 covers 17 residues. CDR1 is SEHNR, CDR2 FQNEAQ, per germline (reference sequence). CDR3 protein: CASSPRLANFSYNEQFF. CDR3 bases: TGTGCCAGCAGCCCCCGACTAGCGAATTTCTCCTACAATGAGCAGTTCTTC.

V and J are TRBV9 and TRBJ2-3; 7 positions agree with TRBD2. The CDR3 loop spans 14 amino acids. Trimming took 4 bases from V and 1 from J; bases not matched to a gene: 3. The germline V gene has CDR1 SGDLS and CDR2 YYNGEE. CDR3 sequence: CASSNSGGTDTQYF. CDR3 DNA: TGTGCCAGCAGCAACAGCGGGGGCACAGATACGCAGTATTTT.

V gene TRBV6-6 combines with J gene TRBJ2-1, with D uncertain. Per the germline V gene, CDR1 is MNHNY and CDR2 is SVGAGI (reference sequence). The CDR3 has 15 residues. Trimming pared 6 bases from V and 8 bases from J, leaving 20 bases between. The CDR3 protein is CASSQAPPPLDEQFF. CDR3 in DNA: TGTGCCAGCAGCCAAGCGCCTCCTCCTTTGGATGAGCAGTTCTTC.

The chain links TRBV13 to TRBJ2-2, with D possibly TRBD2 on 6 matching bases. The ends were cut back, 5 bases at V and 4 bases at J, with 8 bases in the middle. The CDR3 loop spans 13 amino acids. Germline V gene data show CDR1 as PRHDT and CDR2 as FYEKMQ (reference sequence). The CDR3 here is CASSAGSTGELFF. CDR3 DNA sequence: TGTGCCAGCAGCGCGGGATCCACCGGGGAGCTGTTTTTT. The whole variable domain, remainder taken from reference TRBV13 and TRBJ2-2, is AAGVIQSPRHLIKEKRETATLKCYPIPRHDTVYWYQQGPGQDPQFLISFYEKMQSDKGSIPDRFSAQQFSDYHSELNMSSLELGDSALYFCASSAGSTGELFFGEGSRLTVL.

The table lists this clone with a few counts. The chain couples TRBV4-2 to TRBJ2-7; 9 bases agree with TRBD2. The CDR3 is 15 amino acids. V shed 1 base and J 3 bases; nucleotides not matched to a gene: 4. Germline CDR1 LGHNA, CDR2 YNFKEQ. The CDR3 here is CASSQGAGGGYEQYF. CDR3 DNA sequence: TGTGCCAGCAGCCAAGGGGCGGGGGGGGGCTACGAGCAGTACTTC.